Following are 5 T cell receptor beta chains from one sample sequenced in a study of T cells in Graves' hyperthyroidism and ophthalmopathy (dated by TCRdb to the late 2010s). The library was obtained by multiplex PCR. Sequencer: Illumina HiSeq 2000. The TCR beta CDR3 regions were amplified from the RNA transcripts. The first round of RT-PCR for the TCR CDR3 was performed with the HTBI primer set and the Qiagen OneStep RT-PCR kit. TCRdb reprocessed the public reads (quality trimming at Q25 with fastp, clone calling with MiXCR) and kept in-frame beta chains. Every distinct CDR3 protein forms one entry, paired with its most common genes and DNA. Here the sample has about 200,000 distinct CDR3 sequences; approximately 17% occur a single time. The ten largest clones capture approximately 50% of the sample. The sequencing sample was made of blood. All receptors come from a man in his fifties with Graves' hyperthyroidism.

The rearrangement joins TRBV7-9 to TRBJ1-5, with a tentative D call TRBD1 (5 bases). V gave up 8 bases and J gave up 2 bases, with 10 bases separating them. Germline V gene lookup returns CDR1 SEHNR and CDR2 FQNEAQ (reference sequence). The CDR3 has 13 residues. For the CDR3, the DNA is TGTGCCAGCGGGGCGGGAGGCAATCAGCCCCAGCATTTT. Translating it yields CASGAGGNQPQHF. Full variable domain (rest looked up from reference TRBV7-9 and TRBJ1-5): DTGVSQNPRHKITKRGQNVTFRCDPISEHNRLYWYRQTLGQGPEFLTYFQNEAQLEKSRLLSDRFSAERPKGSFSTLEIQRTEQGDSAMYLCASGAGGNQPQHFGDGTRLSIL.

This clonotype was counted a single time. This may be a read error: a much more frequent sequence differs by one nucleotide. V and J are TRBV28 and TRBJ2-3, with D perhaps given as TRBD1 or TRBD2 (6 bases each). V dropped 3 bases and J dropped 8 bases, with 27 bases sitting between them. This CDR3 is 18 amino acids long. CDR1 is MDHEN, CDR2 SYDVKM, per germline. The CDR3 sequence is CASSLWVFGGAKVATQYF. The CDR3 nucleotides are TGTGCCAGCAGTTTGTGGGTCTTCGGGGGCGCGAAGGTGGCTACGCAGTATTTT.

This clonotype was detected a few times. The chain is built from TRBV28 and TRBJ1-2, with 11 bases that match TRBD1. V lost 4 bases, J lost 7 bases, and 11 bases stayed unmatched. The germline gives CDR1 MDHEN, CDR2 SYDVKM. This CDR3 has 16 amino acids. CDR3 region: CASSSPSGQGAAGYTF. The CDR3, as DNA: TGTGCCAGCAGTTCTCCATCCGGACAGGGGGCGGCTGGCTACACCTTC.

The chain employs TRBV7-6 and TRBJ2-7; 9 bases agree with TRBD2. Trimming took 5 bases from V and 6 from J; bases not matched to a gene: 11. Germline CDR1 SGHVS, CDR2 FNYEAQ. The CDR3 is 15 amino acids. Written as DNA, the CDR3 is TGTGCCAGCAGCCGTAGCGGGGGCCTCGGGGGCGAGCAGTACTTC. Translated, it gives CASSRSGGLGGEQYF.

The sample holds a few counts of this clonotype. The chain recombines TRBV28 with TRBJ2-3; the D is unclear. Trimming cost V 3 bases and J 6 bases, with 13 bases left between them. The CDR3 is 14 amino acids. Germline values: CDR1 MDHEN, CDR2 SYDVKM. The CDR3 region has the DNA TGTGCCAGCAGTTTCGGAGAGCCGAGGGATACGCAGTATTTT. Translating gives CASSFGEPRDTQYF.